These 15 T cell receptor beta chains were all obtained from the same sample, sequenced in a study of T cell repertoires in aging, cancer and after chemotherapy. Amplification of TCR beta used genomic DNA extracted from peripheral blood. A mixed TRB-A/B primer pool amplified rearranged TRB by multiplex touch-down PCR. TCRdb itself ran the multiplex PCR reads through MiXCR, one entry per CDR3 protein. The sample records about 7,000 distinct CDR3 sequences, roughly two fifths being singletons. The sequenced sample was blood. The source of these receptors is a human donor in good health.

This sequence joins TRBV6-1 and TRBJ2-7; D is perhaps TRBD2 (6 bases). Germline CDR1 and CDR2: MNHNS and SASEGT. V was pared by 1 base and J by 3 bases, with 10 bases between. This CDR3 has 14 amino acids. CDR3 in DNA: TGTGCCAGCAGTGAAGGGGGGGTTCACTACGAGCAGTACTTC. Protein sequence: CASSEGGVHYEQYF.

The chain joins TRBV6-5 to TRBJ2-5, with a weak D call TRBD1 (5 bases). The germline CDR1 and CDR2 sequences are MNHEY and SVGAGI. V was trimmed by 6 bases and J by 4 bases, leaving 12 bases between them. CDR3 length: 13 amino acids. For the CDR3, the DNA is TGTGCCAGCAGCTACAGGACACGAGAGACCCAGTACTTC. The encoded protein is CASSYRTRETQYF.

This clonotype is medium-sized in the sample. This chain links TRBV6-5 with TRBJ1-6; TRBD1 matches 9 bases. The germline gives CDR1 MNHEY, CDR2 SVGAGI. Trimming took 2 bases from V and 8 from J; bases not matched to a gene: 4. This CDR3 contains 15 residues. As DNA, the CDR3 is TGTGCCAGCAGTTACAGTAGGACAGGGGATTCACCCCTCCACTTT. Its protein product is CASSYSRTGDSPLHF.

The chain recombines TRBV14 with TRBJ1-2; 8 bases are shared with TRBD1. This CDR3 has 14 residues. V dropped 1 base and J dropped 7; count of bases not matched to a gene: 5. The V gene's germline CDR1 is SGHDN and CDR2 FVKESK. CDR3 in amino acids: CASSQVETGVGYTF. In DNA, the CDR3 is TGTGCCAGCAGCCAAGTGGAGACAGGGGTTGGCTACACCTTC.

The chain combines TRBV24-1 with TRBJ1-1, with D uncertain. CDR1 KGHDR and CDR2 SFDVKD come from the germline V gene. This CDR3 is 13 amino acids long. Trimming stripped 2 bases from V and 2 bases from J, with 5 bases between. CDR3 in amino acids: CATSDSGNTEAFF. The CDR3 DNA reads TGTGCCACCAGTGATTCAGGTAACACTGAAGCTTTCTTT.

The CDR3 sequence is CATSESGGDATNEKLFF. As DNA, the CDR3 is TGTGCCACCAGCGAGAGCGGGGGAGATGCAACTAATGAAAAACTGTTTTTT. The J gene is TRBJ1-4, the V gene TRBV15; a possible D gene is TRBD1 (5 bases). The germline V and J ends were trimmed by 5 bases and 0 bases, with 16 bases remaining between them. From germline, CDR1 is LNHNV and CDR2 YYDKDF (reference sequence). The CDR3 extends over 17 amino acids.

The V gene is TRBV6-5, the J gene TRBJ2-3, with 7 bases that match TRBD1. This CDR3 comprises 15 residues. After removal of 0 bases from V and 6 bases from J, the junction contained 6 bases not matched to a gene. Germline V lookup: CDR1 MNHEY, CDR2 SVGAGI. The CDR3 sequence: CASSYSGQDVDTQYF. CDR3 bases: TGTGCCAGCAGTTACTCTGGACAGGACGTTGATACGCAGTATTTT.

The CDR3, as DNA: TGTGCCAGCAGGGCGGGGATCACAGATACGCAGTATTTT. Translated, it gives CASRAGITDTQYF. The V call is TRBV6-1, the J call TRBJ2-3; a weak D match, TRBD2 (6 bases). Deletions cut 6 bases from V and 2 bases from J, with 9 bases between. The CDR3 totals 13 residues. Germline assignment: CDR1 MNHNS and CDR2 SASEGT.

The chain carries TRBV20-1 and TRBJ2-7; 8 bases are a match to TRBD1. The CDR3 totals 16 residues. J was trimmed by 0 bases and V by 0 bases; bases with no gene match: 7. CDR1 and CDR2 from the germline V gene are DFQATT and SNEGSKA (reference sequence). The CDR3, as DNA: TGCAGTGCTAGAGATGTGGTCGGGACAGGCTCCTACGAGCAGTACTTC. It translates to CSARDVVGTGSYEQYF.

The J gene is TRBJ2-5, the V gene TRBV27; a weak D match, TRBD1 (5 bases). The CDR3 is 13 amino acids. Germline CDR1 and CDR2: MNHEY and SMNVEV (reference sequence). Between the trimmed V and J ends, which lost 5 bases and 8 bases, there was a span of 15 bases. CDR3 coding DNA: TGTGCCAGCAGTGCAGGGTCCTGGGCTACCCAGTACTTC. Protein product: CASSAGSWATQYF.

V and J are TRBV24-1 and TRBJ2-2, with a weak D call TRBD2 (5 bases). The V gene lost 9 bases and the J gene lost 6 bases, with 16 bases spanning the gap. Germline CDR1 and CDR2: KGHDR and SFDVKD. The CDR3 runs 14 residues. In nucleotides, the CDR3 is TGTGCCACCCAACGGGGAGAAGGAGCCGGGGAGCTGTTTTTT. This translates into CATQRGEGAGELFF.

This clonotype was found a few times. The V gene is TRBV7-2, the J gene TRBJ1-6, with D tentatively TRBD1 (5 bases). Germline assignment: CDR1 SGHTA and CDR2 FQGNSA. This CDR3 comprises 16 residues. V was clipped by 3 bases and J by 10 bases, with 19 bases between them. DNA of the CDR3: TGTGCCAGCAGCTTCGGGGGGTTAACGGTCGGGTCACCCCTCCACTTT. Translated, it gives CASSFGGLTVGSPLHF.

The genes are TRBV10-3 and TRBJ2-5, with 11 bases identical to TRBD2. After removal of 2 bases from V and 1 base from J, the junction contained 3 bases not matched to a gene. CDR1 and CDR2 (germline): ENHRY, SYGVKD. The CDR3 consists of 16 residues. The CDR3 region is CAISEVTSGTQETQYF. CDR3 nucleotide sequence: TGTGCCATCAGTGAGGTGACTAGCGGGACCCAAGAGACCCAGTACTTC.

The chain combines TRBV15 with TRBJ2-1, with D perhaps TRBD1 or TRBD2 (7 bases each). CDR1 and CDR2 (germline): LNHNV, YYDKDF (reference sequence). Trimming took off 4 bases at V and 10 bases at J, with 17 bases between the two ends. The CDR3 is 14 residues long. CDR3 sequence: CATSISGADREQFF. The CDR3 DNA follows: TGTGCCACCAGCATCAGCGGGGCGGACAGGGAGCAGTTCTTC.

This rearrangement joins TRBV12-3 or TRBV12-4 to TRBJ2-7; 7 bases fit TRBD2. V dropped 1 base and J dropped 0; count of bases not matched to a gene: 3. The CDR3 has 15 amino acids. CDR3 sequence reads: CASSLGRLASYEQYF. The CDR3, as DNA: TGTGCCAGCAGTTTAGGAAGACTAGCCTCCTACGAGCAGTACTTC.